The rows below give T cell receptor beta chains drawn from one sample of a study of cytomegalovirus exposure and HLA in healthy donors. Produced via immunoSEQ multiplex PCR; TCRdb's table is partial and in-frame only. The data hold about 160,000 clones, with approximately 78% observed a single time. Sequenced input: PBMCs. The receptors originated from a woman younger than 45 in good health and CMV-seropositive. Both conserved end residues are part of each CDR3. The D gene is left open where the match is weak. A clone size is listed for some rows: how often the clone was seen (once, few, many), or a class if it is expanded.

J	V	size	D	DNA	CDR3
TRBJ2-3	TRBV7-9	.	.	TGTGCCAGCAGCTTAGCGGGGGGGCAAGCAGATACGCAGTATTTT	CASSLAGGQADTQYF
TRBJ1-4	TRBV6-1	.	.	TGTGCCAGCAGTCCAAAGGGGTGGAAACTGTTTTTT	CASSPKGWKLFF
TRBJ2-3	TRBV4-1	.	TRBD1	TGCGCCAGCAGCCAAGATTGGGGACAGAGCACAGATACGCAGTATTTT	CASSQDWGQSTDTQYF
TRBJ1-1	TRBV7-2	.	.	TGTGCCAGCAGTCATAGTTGGGGGGACACTGAAGCTTTCTTT	CASSHSWGDTEAFF
TRBJ2-7	TRBV15	few	.	TGTGCCACCAGCCGCCCAGGGGGACTAGCCTACGAGCAGTACTTC	CATSRPGGLAYEQYF
TRBJ2-1	TRBV5-1	few	.	TGCGCCAGCAGCCCGGACACCCAACGGTCCTACAATGAGCAGTTCTTC	CASSPDTQRSYNEQFF
TRBJ2-3	TRBV1	few	.	TGCACCAGCAGCCAGTTACAAAGCGAGAGGGGCACAGATACGCAGTATTTT	CTSSQLQSERGTDTQYF
TRBJ2-3	TRBV5-4	.	.	TGTGCCAGCAGCTTGGGACAACCCACAGATACGCAGTATTTT	CASSLGQPTDTQYF
TRBJ2-5	TRBV6-5	.	TRBD2	TGTGCCAGCAGGGATCTAGCGGGGGGGCAAGAGACCCAGTACTTC	CASRDLAGGQETQYF
TRBJ2-7	TRBV9	once	TRBD2	TGTGCCAGCAGCGCCGGACTAGCCTACGAGCAGTACTTC	CASSAGLAYEQYF
TRBJ1-1	TRBV30	.	.	TGTGCCTGGAGTATCTCGCGGACGGGGATGAACACTGAAGCTTTCTTT	CAWSISRTGMNTEAFF
TRBJ1-1	TRBV14	.	.	TGTGCCAGCAGCAGGGGGTACACTGAAGCTTTCTTT	CASSRGYTEAFF
TRBJ2-5	TRBV5-1	.	TRBD1	TGCGCCAGCAGCTGGGGACAGCACCAAGAGACCCAGTACTTC	CASSWGQHQETQYF
TRBJ1-3	TRBV5-8	.	TRBD1	TGTGCCAGCAGATGGACAGGGGCCGGAAACACCATATATTTT	CASRWTGAGNTIYF
TRBJ2-7	TRBV4-2	.	.	TGTGCCAGCAGCCCCGACAGCAGCTACGAGCAGTACTTC	CASSPDSSYEQYF
TRBJ2-6	TRBV9	.	TRBD1	TGTGCCAGCAGCGTAGCACAGGGGGCGCGAGGGGCCAACGTCCTGACTTTC	CASSVAQGARGANVLTF
TRBJ2-3	TRBV9	.	.	TGTGCCAGCAGCCACACAGATACGCAGTATTTT	CASSHTDTQYF
TRBJ2-5	TRBV5-1	.	TRBD2	TGCGCCAGCAGCCCCCAACTAGCGGGGATGCAGACCCAGTACTTC	CASSPQLAGMQTQYF
TRBJ1-5	TRBV28	once	.	TGTGCCACCAGCCTGGGGGGGGCTCAGCCCCAGCATTTT	CATSLGGAQPQHF
TRBJ2-1	TRBV27	.	TRBD2	TGTGCCAGCAGTCCACAGCCATACGGTCTAGCGGGGAGGCGCAATGAGCAGTTCTTC	CASSPQPYGLAGRRNEQFF
TRBJ2-7	TRBV7-2	.	TRBD2	TGTGCCAGCAGCTTAGCTGGGACTAGCGAACACGAGCAGTACTTC	CASSLAGTSEHEQYF
TRBJ1-1	TRBV6-6	few	.	TGTGCCAGCGGCCCCTTGGTCAAAGCTTTCTTT	CASGPLVKAFF
TRBJ1-5	TRBV19	.	.	TGTGCCAGTAGTATCCCGACAGTTTGGGAAAGTCAGCCCCAGCATTTT	CASSIPTVWESQPQHF
TRBJ2-3	TRBV4-3	.	.	TGCGCCAGCAGCCAAGAATTACTTACCACAGATACGCAGTATTTT	CASSQELLTTDTQYF
TRBJ2-1	TRBV7-2	.	TRBD2	TGTGCCAGCAGCTTAGTCGCGGGGGGGCGAAATGAGCAGTTCTTC	CASSLVAGGRNEQFF
TRBJ2-5	TRBV2	few	.	TGTGCCAGCACCTTACAGGAACAAGAGACCCAGTACTTC	CASTLQEQETQYF
TRBJ2-1	TRBV5-1	many	.	TGCGCCAGCAGCCCCCTTTCTAGCCGGAATGAGCAGTTCTTC	CASSPLSSRNEQFF
TRBJ1-1	TRBV18	.	.	TGTGCCAGCTTACCTATTCGGACATCCACGGCGGACACTGAAGCTTTCTTT	CASLPIRTSTADTEAFF
TRBJ2-3	TRBV5-4	.	.	TGTGCCAGCAGCTCCGAGTTACTAACAGGGAATTGGGTTGATACGCAGTATTTT	CASSSELLTGNWVDTQYF
TRBJ1-1	TRBV21-1	.	.	TGTGCCAGCAGCAAAGTGGCAGGGCCAGAGAACACTGAAGCTTTCTTT	CASSKVAGPENTEAFF
TRBJ2-2	TRBV7-3	once	.	TGTGCCAGCAGCGGGGGGGCAGGGGCCGGGGAGCTGTTTTTT	CASSGGAGAGELFF
TRBJ2-7	TRBV7-3	once	.	TGTGCCAGCACAATAGAAAGACGGAGTTCCTACGAGCAGTACTTC	CASTIERRSSYEQYF
TRBJ1-1	TRBV20-1	.	.	TGCAGTGCGCGCCGGACAGTTGAAGCTTTCTTT	CSARRTVEAFF
TRBJ1-5	TRBV5-6	.	.	TGTGCCAGCAGCTTGTCGCCTATGCAGCCCCAGCATTTT	CASSLSPMQPQHF
TRBJ2-5	TRBV5-4	.	TRBD1	TGTGCCAGCAGCTTGGCCGAGGGGGCAGAGACCCAGTACTTC	CASSLAEGAETQYF
TRBJ1-5	TRBV6-1	.	.	TGTGCCAGCAGTGCTACTTATAGCAATCAGCCCCAGCATTTT	CASSATYSNQPQHF
TRBJ1-2	TRBV6-5	.	.	TGTGCCAGCAGTTACCGGGACACCTATGGCTACACCTTC	CASSYRDTYGYTF
TRBJ2-4	TRBV5-4	.	.	TGTGCCAGCAGCTCGTTAGAGAAAAACATTCAGTACTTC	CASSSLEKNIQYF
TRBJ1-2	TRBV5-5	.	TRBD1	TGTGCCAGCAGCTTAAGGGACAGCCCCTATGGCTACACCTTC	CASSLRDSPYGYTF
TRBJ2-7	TRBV4-3	few	.	TGCGCCAGCAGCCAAATGACAGGGAGGGAGCAGTACTTC	CASSQMTGREQYF
TRBJ1-5	TRBV18	.	.	TGTGCCAGCTCACCGACAGGAGGCAATCAGCCCCAGCATTTT	CASSPTGGNQPQHF
TRBJ2-7	TRBV7-9	.	.	TGTGCCAGCAGCCGGAGCTCCTACGAGCAGTACTTC	CASSRSSYEQYF
TRBJ2-1	TRBV9	.	TRBD2	TGTGCCAGCAGCGGCCCGACTAGCGGGATTTACAATGAGCAGTTCTTC	CASSGPTSGIYNEQFF
TRBJ2-3	TRBV5-1	once	.	TGCGCCAGCAGCTTGGCCGGGTATAGCACAGATACGCAGTATTTT	CASSLAGYSTDTQYF
TRBJ1-1	TRBV6-6	.	.	TGTGCCAGCAGTTATCCGGGGAGCACTGAAGCTTTCTTT	CASSYPGSTEAFF
TRBJ1-2	TRBV6-5	once	.	TGTGCCAGCAGCCGTCCGGGATCCTATGGCTACACCTTC	CASSRPGSYGYTF
TRBJ1-2	TRBV29-1	.	.	TGCAGCGTTGGAGGTCTCTATGGCTACACCTTC	CSVGGLYGYTF
TRBJ2-3	TRBV29-1	.	.	TGCAGCGTTGCAGGGAAATTGTCCCTTACGCAGTATTTT	CSVAGKLSLTQYF
TRBJ2-4	TRBV28	.	.	TGTGCCAGCAGTGGAGGACGGTGGGCAAAAAACATTCAGTACTTC	CASSGGRWAKNIQYF
TRBJ1-6	TRBV27	.	.	TGTGCCAGCAGTTTCGGGGATAATTCACCCCTCCACTTT	CASSFGDNSPLHF
TRBJ1-1	TRBV6-5	.	TRBD1	TGTGCCAGCAGACAGGGGACTGAAGCTTTCTTT	CASRQGTEAFF
TRBJ1-1	TRBV18	.	.	TGTGCCAGCTCACCTGCGGACACTGAAGCTTTCTTT	CASSPADTEAFF